The source of this T cell receptor beta chain is a study of cytomegalovirus exposure and HLA in healthy donors. Background on the study: A prior study identified 90 million to 120 million unique TCR beta sequences from about 180 million T cells. Whole-study findings and limits: A later analysis associated some 16,000 TCR beta sequences with HLA alleles at a 0.05 false discovery rate. A later analysis reportedly identified an Asian-associated ancestry cluster as carrying fewer N-insertions than the roughly 700-donor mean. The classifier was said to identify cytomegalovirus status with high specificity and sensitivity.

The PCR had 60 Vbeta and 13 Jbeta primers. Method: immunoSEQ multiplex PCR; TCRdb's copy keeps in-frame clones and lacks some. The sample has around 130,000 clones; 81% are singletons. In regard to this clone: Its antigen remains unidentified.

This CDR3 contains 15 residues. V was pared by 3 bases and J by 8 bases, with 20 bases between. The germline CDR1 and CDR2 sequences are SGDLS and YYNGEE. Sequencing was performed on PBMCs. The receptor was derived from a woman between 40 and 55 years old in good health and CMV-seronegative. V and J are TRBV9 and TRBJ1-2, with D possibly being TRBD1 (6 bases). CDR3 in amino acids: CASSAYRERLWGYTF. The CDR3 DNA sequence: TGTGCCAGCAGCGCCTACAGGGAAAGACTGTGGGGCTACACCTTC.